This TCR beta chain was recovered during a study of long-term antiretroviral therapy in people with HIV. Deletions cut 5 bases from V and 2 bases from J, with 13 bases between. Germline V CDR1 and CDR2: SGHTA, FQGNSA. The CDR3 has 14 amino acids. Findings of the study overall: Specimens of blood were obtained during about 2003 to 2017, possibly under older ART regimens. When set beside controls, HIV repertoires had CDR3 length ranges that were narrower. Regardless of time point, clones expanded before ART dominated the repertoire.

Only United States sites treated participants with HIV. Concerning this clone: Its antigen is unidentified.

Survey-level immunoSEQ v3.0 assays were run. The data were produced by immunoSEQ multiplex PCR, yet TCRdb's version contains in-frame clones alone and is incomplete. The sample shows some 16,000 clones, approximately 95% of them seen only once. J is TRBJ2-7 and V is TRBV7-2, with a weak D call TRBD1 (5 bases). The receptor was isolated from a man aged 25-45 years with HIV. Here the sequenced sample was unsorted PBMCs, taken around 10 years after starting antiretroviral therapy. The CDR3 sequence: CASSAQGGPYEQYF. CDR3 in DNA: TGTGCCAGCAGCGCCCAGGGTGGGCCCTACGAGCAGTACTTC.